This T cell receptor beta chain was profiled in a study of early T cells in non-severe SARS-CoV-2 infection. Study-wide findings and caveats: Sequences matched to VDJdb favored anti-spike CD8 responses, while private and CD4 specificities were missed.

In the case of this clonotype: Its antigen is still unknown.

Individually, cDNA molecules had unique molecular identifiers attached to them. TCRdb reanalysed the 5' RACE reads using MiXCR and keeps one entry per CDR3 protein. There are around 60,000 distinct CDR3 sequences in the sample; less than 15% occur only once, and 4% to 5% lies in the top ten. CDR1 SGHRS and CDR2 YFSETQ come from the germline V gene. CDR3 length: 14 amino acids. V was trimmed by 0 bases and J by 4 bases, leaving 9 bases between them. The chain links TRBV5-1 to TRBJ2-3, with a weak D call TRBD1 (5 bases). This TCR was recovered from an adult who was a healthcare worker with PCR-confirmed SARS-CoV-2 infection or an uninfected control (not recorded which). Material: whole blood. The CDR3 DNA is TGCGCCAGCAGCTTGGCGGCAGGGTCAGATACGCAGTATTTT. Its protein is CASSLAAGSDTQYF.